This TCR beta chain emerged from a study of T cells after yellow fever vaccination. At least ten counts were recorded for this clonotype. TCRdb reprocessed the 5' RACE reads via MiXCR and lists one record per CDR3 protein. This table has just under 30,000 distinct CDR3 sequences, less than 6.5% appearing once. The ends were cut back, 2 bases at V and 3 bases at J, with 5 bases in the middle. CDR3 size: 12 residues. CDR1 and CDR2 from the germline V gene are MNHEY and SMNVEV (reference sequence). Material: CD8+ T cells sorted from PBMCs, obtained 10 days after the yellow fever booster vaccination. This receptor was taken from a man aged 25-45 years who received the YFV17D yellow fever vaccine. The rearrangement links TRBV27 to TRBJ2-7; D is unclear. In DNA form, the CDR3 reads TGTGCCAGCAGTTTAATTATCTACGAGCAGTACTTC. This sequence encodes CASSLIIYEQYF.